The 13 T cell receptor beta chains below were found in one sample sequenced in a study of blood T cell repertoires in COVID-19. Only in-frame clones appear in the TCRdb table, and some are missing; sequencing was by immunoSEQ multiplex PCR. The repertoire holds approximately 160,000 clones, with 70% to 90% as singletons. Sequenced material: peripheral blood. These receptors came from a man aged 55 to 70 who had recovered from COVID-19.

The rearrangement links TRBV18 to TRBJ2-5; D is ambiguous. CDR3 size: 11 residues. Germline loops: CDR1 KGHSH, CDR2 LQKENI. Trimming left V 4 bases short and J 5 bases short, with 5 bases between. CDR3 protein: CASSRQETQYF. CDR3 coding DNA: TGTGCCAGCTCACGCCAGGAGACCCAGTACTTC.

The chain couples TRBV5-4 to TRBJ2-3, with 13 bases fitting TRBD2. CDR1 SGHNT and CDR2 YYREEE come from the germline V gene (reference sequence). With 4 bases clipped from V and 2 bases from J, the junction kept 4 bases outside the gene matches. The CDR3 length is 16 residues. The CDR3 loop is CASSKGLAGTTDTQYF. CDR3 nucleotide sequence: TGTGCCAGCAGCAAGGGACTAGCGGGAACCACAGATACGCAGTATTTT.

The chain has TRBV19 and TRBJ1-2; D gene unclear. V was trimmed by 2 bases and J by 0 bases, leaving 7 bases between them. The CDR3 totals 14 residues. Germline CDR1 reads LNHDA; CDR2 reads SQIVND (reference sequence). DNA for the CDR3: TGTGCCAGTAGTATATTTCCTACTAACTATGGCTACACCTTC. Residues: CASSIFPTNYGYTF.

This sequence joins TRBV24-1 and TRBJ2-5; D possibly corresponds to TRBD1 (6 bases). Germline CDR1 is KGHDR and CDR2 is SFDVKD. The V end lost 0 bases, the J end lost 5 bases, and 9 bases lay between the germline ends. This CDR3 is built from 14 residues. The CDR3 nucleotides read TGTGCCACCAGTGATTTGGACAGGATTGAGACCCAGTACTTC. It translates to CATSDLDRIETQYF.

The chain carries TRBV2 and TRBJ2-7; 8 nucleotides agree with TRBD1. Germline V gene data show CDR1 as SNHLY and CDR2 as FYNNEI. The CDR3 is 15 residues long. The trim removed 3 bases at V and 2 bases at J, leaving 6 bases unmatched. In DNA, the CDR3 is TGTGCCAGCAGTGACACCGGGACAGGTCCCTACGAGCAGTACTTC. It codes for CASSDTGTGPYEQYF.

The J gene is TRBJ1-3, the V gene TRBV6-5, with unresolved D. CDR3 length: 16 amino acids. The V gene's germline CDR1 is MNHEY and CDR2 SVGAGI. V lost 0 bases, J lost 8 bases, and 17 bases lay in between. CDR3 DNA sequence: TGTGCCAGCAGTTACTCGATTTCGGGGTTTTGGGACACCATATATTTT. Its protein is CASSYSISGFWDTIYF.

The V call is TRBV2, the J call TRBJ1-4, with 9 nucleotides matching TRBD1. Germline CDR1 is SNHLY and CDR2 is FYNNEI. The junction had 9 bases not matched to a gene; V was cut back by 8 bases and J by 8 bases. This CDR3 is 14 amino acids long. This CDR3 reads CASRAGQGGEKLFF. In DNA, the CDR3 is TGTGCCAGCCGTGCGGGACAGGGTGGGGAAAAACTGTTTTTT. Together with reference TRBV2 and TRBJ1-4, the CDR3 gives the full variable domain: EPEVTQTPSHQVTQMGQEVILRCVPISNHLYFYWYRQILGQKVEFLVSFYNNEISEKSEIFDDQFSVERPDGSNFTLKIRSTKLEDSAMYFCASRAGQGGEKLFFGSGTQLSVL.

The J gene is TRBJ1-3, the V gene TRBV29-1; no clear D gene. The CDR3 runs 12 residues. Germline CDR1 reads SQVTM; CDR2 reads ANQGSEA. V lost 7 bases to trimming and J lost 0 bases, with 7 bases between them. The DNA for the CDR3 is TGCAGCGGCGGGGACTCTGGAAACACCATATATTTT. It yields the protein CSGGDSGNTIYF.

The chain has TRBV20-1 and TRBJ2-3; D is perhaps TRBD2 (5 bases). V was clipped by 5 bases and J by 9 bases, with 9 bases between them. Germline CDR1 reads DFQATT; CDR2 reads SNEGSKA (reference sequence). This CDR3 has 10 amino acids. CDR3 nucleotide sequence: TGCAGTGCTGACGGGATAACGCAGTATTTT. Translated: CSADGITQYF.

In this sample, this clone turned up a few times. The V and J genes are TRBV21-1 and TRBJ1-5; TRBD1 was called by the table and not checked on the DNA. TRBV21-1 is classified as a pseudogene. CDR3 size: 19 residues. The CDR3, as DNA: TGTGCCAGCAAGTGTTATGGACAGAGGGACGCAGTAAGCAATCAGCCCCAGCATTTT. This sequence encodes CASKCYGQRDAVSNQPQHF.

The chain is built from TRBV7-9 and TRBJ2-5; TRBD2 matches at 8 bases. The germline CDR1 and CDR2 sequences are SEHNR and FQNEAQ (reference sequence). V was clipped by 7 bases and J by 5 bases; unmatched bases: 18. This CDR3 region has 17 residues. CDR3 in amino acids: CASNPGLSGSFAETQYF. The CDR3 nucleotides are TGTGCCAGCAACCCGGGACTCAGCGGGAGTTTTGCGGAGACCCAGTACTTC.

This clone was detected once. This chain links TRBV29-1 with TRBJ1-1, with a weak D call TRBD1 (5 bases). There are 14 residues in the CDR3. Trimming shortened V by 4 bases and J by 0 bases, and 12 bases separated the two germline ends. The V gene's germline CDR1 is SQVTM and CDR2 ANQGSEA. CDR3 loop: CSVAGPNMNTEAFF. For the CDR3, the DNA is TGCAGCGTTGCAGGGCCCAACATGAACACTGAAGCTTTCTTT.

This clone occurred once. The genes are TRBV5-1 and TRBJ2-1; 8 bases line up with TRBD1. Trimming took 0 bases from V and 2 from J; bases not matched to a gene: 1. The CDR3 sequence is 15 residues long. Germline V lookup: CDR1 SGHRS, CDR2 YFSETQ. The chain's CDR3 is CASSLAQGAYNEQFF. The CDR3 coding sequence is TGCGCCAGCAGCTTGGCACAGGGGGCCTACAATGAGCAGTTCTTC. The full variable domain, rest sourced from reference TRBV5-1 and TRBJ2-1, is KAGVTQTPRYLIKTRGQQVTLSCSPISGHRSVSWYQQTPGQGLQFLFEYFSETQRNKGNFPGRFSGRQFSNSRSEMNVSTLELGDSALYLCASSLAQGAYNEQFFGPGTRLTVL.